Listed below are T cell receptor beta chains from one sample, sequenced in a study of T cells in Graves' hyperthyroidism and ophthalmopathy. In TCRdb, the multiplex PCR reads were re-called with MiXCR into one record per CDR3 protein. The table shows approximately 690,000 distinct CDR3 sequences, with less than 25% occurring only once. Source material: blood. The receptors shown here come from a man younger than 40 with Graves' ophthalmopathy. Each CDR3 is given with its conserved first and last residue. A D gene is named only where the DNA matches it firmly. Clone size is given for some rows only: seen once, a few or many times, or a class if the clone is expanded.

V gene	D gene	J gene	clone size	CDR3 protein	CDR3 DNA
TRBV11-2	NA	TRBJ2-3	few	CASSLAQGGENTDTQYF	TGTGCCAGCAGCTTAGCCCAAGGGGGGGAAAACACAGATACGCAGTATTTT
TRBV7-9	NA	TRBJ2-6	NA	CASRRGSGANVLTF	TGTGCCAGCAGAAGAGGTTCTGGGGCCAACGTCCTGACTTTC
TRBV27	NA	TRBJ2-2	few	CASSLSGVAVNTGELFF	TGTGCCAGCAGTTTATCGGGGGTAGCGGTGAACACCGGGGAGCTGTTTTTT
TRBV30	NA	TRBJ2-3	few	CAYGGDTDTQYF	TGTGCCTATGGGGGAGATACAGATACGCAGTATTTT
TRBV28	NA	TRBJ2-2	many	CASSPLGAGVTGELFF	TGTGCCAGCAGCCCGTTGGGGGCGGGAGTCACCGGGGAGCTGTTTTTT
TRBV6-2/TRBV6-3	NA	TRBJ2-2	few	CASRNQGAGNTGELFF	TGTGCCAGCAGAAACCAGGGAGCGGGGAACACCGGGGAGCTGTTTTTT
TRBV12-3/TRBV12-4	TRBD2	TRBJ2-5	few	CASSLTSGLKETQYF	TGTGCCAGCAGTTTAACTAGCGGTTTAAAAGAGACCCAGTACTTC
TRBV12-3/TRBV12-4	TRBD1	TRBJ2-7	many	CASSLATGGPTGYEQYF	TGTGCCAGCAGTTTAGCGACAGGGGGCCCGACCGGCTACGAGCAGTACTTC
TRBV12-3/TRBV12-4	TRBD1	TRBJ1-5	few	CASSLWTGQIVSNQPRHF	TGTGCCAGCAGCCTTTGGACGGGACAGATTGTTAGCAATCAGCCCCGGCATTTT
TRBV7-9	NA	TRBJ2-7	NA	CASSPRDLYEQYF	TGTGCCAGCAGCCCTCGGGACCTCTACGAGCAGTACTTC
TRBV6-1	NA	TRBJ2-3	few	CASSARRGDTDTQYF	TGTGCCAGCAGTGCCCGCCGGGGCGACACAGATACGCAGTATTTT
TRBV12-3/TRBV12-4	TRBD1	TRBJ2-7	NA	CASSSDRQSYEQYF	TGTGCCAGCAGCTCGGACAGGCAGTCCTACGAGCAGTACTTC
TRBV30	TRBD1	TRBJ1-3	NA	CAWLRDRGRSGNTIYF	TGTGCCTGGCTCCGGGACAGGGGGCGTTCTGGAAACACCATATATTTT
TRBV12-3/TRBV12-4	NA	TRBJ2-7	NA	CASSYTGVGEQYF	TGTGCCAGCAGTTACACGGGAGTGGGCGAGCAGTACTTC
TRBV12-3/TRBV12-4	TRBD2	TRBJ2-1	many	CASSLTSGYNEQFF	TGTGCCAGCAGCTTAACTAGCGGATACAATGAGCAGTTCTTC
TRBV6-2/TRBV6-3	NA	TRBJ2-1	few	CASLSPPNEQFF	TGTGCCAGCCTATCTCCTCCCAATGAGCAGTTCTTC
TRBV7-9	NA	TRBJ1-1	few	CASSLALIRDKRPTEAFF	TGTGCCAGCAGCTTAGCATTGATTCGGGACAAGAGACCCACTGAAGCTTTCTTT
TRBV13	TRBD1	TRBJ1-4	few	CASSFMTGTEKEKLFF	TGTGCCAGCAGCTTCATGACCGGGACAGAAAAAGAAAAACTGTTTTTT
TRBV20-1	TRBD2	TRBJ2-1	few	CSARRGLAGAGGGEQFF	TGCAGTGCTAGGCGGGGACTAGCGGGAGCGGGAGGGGGTGAGCAGTTCTTC
TRBV7-3	NA	TRBJ2-1	few	CASSKDRSNEQFF	TGTGCCAGCAGCAAAGACAGGTCCAATGAGCAGTTCTTC
TRBV9	NA	TRBJ1-1	few	CASSVEGGRNTEAFF	TGTGCCAGCAGCGTAGAAGGGGGTAGAAACACTGAAGCTTTCTTT
TRBV6-2/TRBV6-3	NA	TRBJ2-7	few	CASSYSGPYEQYF	TGTGCCAGCAGTTACAGTGGCCCCTACGAGCAGTACTTC
TRBV12-3/TRBV12-4	TRBD1	TRBJ1-5	many	CASSTGQEAFNQPQHF	TGTGCCAGCAGTACTGGACAGGAAGCATTTAATCAGCCCCAGCATTTT
TRBV27	TRBD2	TRBJ2-7	NA	CASGRGTSGNSYEQYF	TGTGCCAGCGGACGTGGGACTAGCGGTAACTCCTACGAGCAGTACTTC
TRBV20-1	TRBD2	TRBJ2-1	NA	CSAPGGSGTPLITYNEQFF	TGCAGTGCTCCCGGGGGGAGCGGGACCCCATTAATAACCTACAATGAGCAGTTCTTC
TRBV7-2	NA	TRBJ2-1	NA	CASSLAPYGDEQFF	TGTGCCAGCAGCTTAGCGCCCTATGGGGATGAGCAGTTCTTC
TRBV30	NA	TRBJ1-4	NA	CAWSVPGGRSNEKLFF	TGTGCCTGGAGTGTACCCGGAGGCAGGAGTAATGAAAAACTGTTTTTT
TRBV6-5	TRBD1	TRBJ1-4	NA	CASSSLLGQGKEKLFF	TGTGCCAGCAGTTCACTCCTGGGACAGGGGAAGGAAAAACTGTTTTTT
TRBV28	NA	TRBJ2-5	many	CASSLILMETQYF	TGTGCCAGCAGTTTGATCCTCATGGAGACCCAGTACTTC
TRBV4-1	NA	TRBJ2-5	NA	CASSQETGRPGGTQYF	TGCGCCAGCAGCCAAGAAACGGGACGGCCAGGCGGGACCCAGTACTTC
TRBV27	NA	TRBJ1-5	NA	CASIEDQPQHF	TGTGCCAGCATCGAAGATCAGCCCCAGCATTTT
TRBV28	NA	TRBJ2-3	few	CASRVGGPTDTQYF	TGTGCCAGCAGGGTGGGAGGACCCACGGATACGCAGTATTTT
TRBV5-1	NA	TRBJ2-7	few	CASIGNGEQYF	TGCGCCAGCATTGGGAATGGCGAGCAGTACTTC
TRBV20-1	TRBD1	TRBJ1-5	few	CSARSGTASAIQPQHF	TGCAGTGCTAGATCCGGGACAGCCTCCGCGATTCAGCCCCAGCATTTT
TRBV30	NA	TRBJ1-2	many	CAWVGTNYGYTF	TGTGCCTGGGTCGGGACTAACTATGGCTACACCTTC
TRBV7-2	NA	TRBJ1-2	many	CASSLDLNYGYTF	TGTGCCAGCAGCTTAGATCTCAACTATGGCTACACCTTC
TRBV6-1	TRBD1	TRBJ1-2	few	CASRAPSGQGAHGYTF	TGTGCCAGCAGGGCCCCCTCGGGACAGGGGGCGCATGGCTACACCTTC
TRBV3-1	NA	TRBJ1-1	few	CASSHQLRALLNTEAFF	TGTGCCAGCAGCCATCAACTTCGGGCACTGCTGAACACTGAAGCTTTTTTT
TRBV6-1	TRBD1	TRBJ1-5	NA	CASIQDRGNQPQHF	TGTGCCAGCATCCAGGACAGGGGTAATCAGCCCCAGCATTTT
TRBV28	NA	TRBJ1-5	many	CASSLAGVNQPQHF	TGTGCCAGCAGTTTAGCAGGGGTTAATCAGCCCCAGCATTTT
TRBV28	TRBD1	TRBJ2-5	NA	CASGQGAGETQYF	TGTGCCAGTGGACAGGGGGCTGGAGAGACCCAGTACTTC
TRBV4-3	NA	TRBJ2-1	few	CASSQERAGTYNEQFF	TGCGCCAGCAGCCAAGAACGGGCAGGGACGTACAATGAGCAGTTCTTC
TRBV27	TRBD1	TRBJ2-1	NA	CASSLGRRTGTANEQFF	TGTGCCAGCAGTTTAGGCCGCCGGACAGGTACCGCCAATGAGCAGTTCTTC
TRBV30	TRBD2	TRBJ2-7	many	CAWSVGGRAYEQYF	TGTGCCTGGAGTGTTGGCGGGAGGGCCTACGAGCAGTACTTC
TRBV19	TRBD2	TRBJ2-3	few	CASSQPGGRDTQYF	TGTGCCAGTAGCCAGCCGGGGGGACGGGATACGCAGTATTTT
TRBV7-6	TRBD1	TRBJ2-5	few	CASSLGSGTGGAETQYF	TGTGCCAGCAGCTTAGGTTCCGGGACAGGGGGCGCGGAGACCCAGTACTTC
TRBV7-3	NA	TRBJ2-3	NA	CASRRSSSNTDTQYF	TGTGCCAGCAGGCGCTCTAGCTCCAACACAGATACGCAGTATTTT
TRBV18	NA	TRBJ1-1	NA	CASSPRSQVLNTEAFF	TGTGCCAGCTCACCTCGCAGCCAGGTCCTGAACACTGAAGCTTTCTTT
TRBV20-1	TRBD2	TRBJ2-5	many	CSARGGGVFGETQYF	TGCAGTGCTAGAGGCGGGGGTGTTTTCGGGGAGACCCAGTACTTC
TRBV5-5	TRBD1	TRBJ1-2	NA	CASSSTGQGGYGYTF	TGTGCCAGCAGCTCTACCGGACAGGGAGGGTATGGCTACACCTTC
TRBV9	TRBD2	TRBJ2-1	few	CASSVSLAGAREQFF	TGTGCCAGCAGCGTCTCCCTAGCGGGAGCCCGTGAGCAGTTCTTC
TRBV28	NA	TRBJ2-4	few	CASSLRMENIQYF	TGTGCCAGCAGTTTAAGGATGGAAAACATTCAGTACTTC
TRBV13	TRBD1	TRBJ1-1	few	CASSLTGLGSSTTEAFF	TGTGCCAGCAGCTTGACAGGGTTGGGGTCCTCGACCACTGAAGCTTTCTTT
TRBV28	TRBD2	TRBJ2-7	NA	CASSLNLAGVIEQYF	TGTGCCAGCAGTTTAAATCTAGCGGGAGTTATCGAGCAGTACTTC
TRBV28	TRBD1	TRBJ2-2	many	CASLAGTDYTGELFF	TGTGCCAGTCTTGCCGGGACAGATTACACCGGGGAGCTGTTTTTT
TRBV12-3/TRBV12-4	TRBD2	TRBJ2-1	few	CASSWASGSLNEQFF	TGTGCCAGCAGTTGGGCTAGCGGGAGTTTGAATGAGCAGTTCTTC
TRBV3-1	NA	TRBJ2-5	many	CASSSYDDRLQETQYF	TGTGCCAGCAGCTCCTACGACGACAGACTTCAAGAGACCCAGTACTTC
TRBV11-3	NA	TRBJ2-4	many	CASSQTGGNIQYF	TGTGCCAGCAGCCAGACAGGCGGGAACATTCAGTACTTC
TRBV27	NA	TRBJ2-7	NA	CASNPQGRNYEQYF	TGTGCCAGCAACCCTCAGGGGCGAAACTACGAGCAGTACTTC
TRBV18	TRBD2	TRBJ2-2	NA	CASSRGLAGNTGELFF	TGTGCCAGCTCCCGAGGACTAGCGGGAAACACCGGGGAGCTGTTTTTT